Following are 30 T cell receptor beta chains from one sample sequenced in a study of control samples from healthy donors and cancer patients. Produced via immunoSEQ multiplex PCR; TCRdb's table is partial and in-frame only. The sample consists of under 30,000 clones, approximately 85% of them appearing once. Sequenced material: PBMCs. These receptors were collected from a woman aged 60-70 years with head and neck cancer.

This rearrangement joins TRBV5-1 to TRBJ1-2; the match to TRBD1 covers 7 bases. CDR1 and CDR2 from the germline V gene are SGHRS and YFSETQ. The CDR3 has 14 residues. Trimming took 0 bases from V and 6 from J; bases not matched to a gene: 5. The CDR3 spells CASSLAQTGHGYTF. The CDR3 DNA reads TGCGCCAGCAGCTTGGCCCAGACAGGGCATGGCTACACCTTC. The complete variable domain, with remaining parts taken from reference TRBV5-1 and TRBJ1-2, reads KAGVTQTPRYLIKTRGQQVTLSCSPISGHRSVSWYQQTPGQGLQFLFEYFSETQRNKGNFPGRFSGRQFSNSRSEMNVSTLELGDSALYLCASSLAQTGHGYTFGSGTRLTVV.

The V call is TRBV5-8, the J call TRBJ1-5; D call uncertain. The V gene's germline CDR1 is SGHTS and CDR2 YDEGEE. The CDR3 loop spans 15 amino acids. Trimming took off 3 bases at V and 6 bases at J, with 16 bases between the two ends. The CDR3 nucleotides are TGTGCCAGCAGCTCGGAAGGTTCAGATCGTCAGCCCCAGCATTTT. It is translated as CASSSEGSDRQPQHF. Full variable domain (remainder filled in from reference TRBV5-8 and TRBJ1-5): EAGVTQSPTHLIKTRGQQATLRCSPISGHTSVYWYQQALGLGLQFLLWYDEGEERNRGNFPPRFSGRQFPNYSSELNVNALELEDSALYLCASSSEGSDRQPQHFGDGTRLSIL.

The CDR3 reads CASSLFRTGVTDTQYF. As DNA, the CDR3 is TGTGCCAGCAGTTTATTTCGGACAGGGGTTACAGATACGCAGTATTTT. The V call is TRBV27, the J call TRBJ2-3; 9 bases fit TRBD1. V shed 1 base and J 3 bases; nucleotides not matched to a gene: 5. The germline V gene encodes CDR1 MNHEY and CDR2 SMNVEV (reference sequence). This CDR3 contains 16 residues.

The V and J genes are TRBV19 and TRBJ2-1; 12 nucleotides align to TRBD2. V lost 5 bases, J lost 8 bases, and 10 bases stayed unmatched. Germline-derived CDR1 and CDR2 are LNHDA and SQIVND (reference sequence). This CDR3 contains 16 residues. The CDR3, as DNA: TGTGCCAGTAGTCCATCTACTAGCGGGAGGAGGGATGAGCAGTTCTTC. Translating it yields CASSPSTSGRRDEQFF.

This clone ranks as medium-sized. The rearrangement uses TRBV25-1 and TRBJ2-7; D is unresolved. There are 15 residues in the CDR3. From germline, CDR1 is MGHDK and CDR2 SYGVNS. Trimming shortened V by 5 bases and J by 0 bases, and 14 bases separated the two germline ends. CDR3 DNA sequence: TGTGCCAGCAGTCCCTCCAATCGAGGCTCCTACGAGCAGTACTTC. Translating gives CASSPSNRGSYEQYF.

The chain carries TRBV10-2 and TRBJ1-1; D not resolved. V dropped 6 bases and J dropped 0 bases, with 11 bases sitting between them. This CDR3 comprises 14 residues. Germline-derived CDR1 and CDR2 are WSHSY and SAAADI. The CDR3 DNA reads TGCGCCAGCAGCGCAGCGGGCATGAACACTGAAGCTTTCTTT. This sequence encodes CASSAAGMNTEAFF.

This clone was counted a single time. V gene TRBV29-1 combines with J gene TRBJ2-2, with 8 bases fitting TRBD2. Per the germline V gene, CDR1 is SQVTM and CDR2 is ANQGSEA. V trimming: 6 bases; J trimming: 4 bases; junction bases outside the gene matches: 10. The CDR3 covers 15 residues. The CDR3 DNA follows: TGCAGCGTGCGGGCTGGACTAGCAATCACCGGGGAGCTGTTTTTT. As protein: CSVRAGLAITGELFF.

As to this clone: The sample carries other DNA sequences with the same CDR3. The genes are TRBV3-1 (or the pseudogene TRBV3-2) and TRBJ2-5; D tentatively fits TRBD1 or TRBD2 (5 bases each). CDR1 is LGHDT and CDR2 is YNNKEL in the germline V gene (reference sequence). Trimming removed 4 bases at V and 2 bases at J, with 14 bases between. The CDR3 loop spans 15 amino acids. The CDR3 DNA reads as TGTGCCAGCAGCCCATCCGGGACCAATCAAGAGACCCAGTACTTC. This translates into CASSPSGTNQETQYF.

V gene TRBV4-3 combines with J gene TRBJ1-2; no reliable D call. V lost 0 bases to trimming and J lost 0 bases, with 11 bases between them. CDR3 length equals 16 residues. The germline V gene encodes CDR1 LGHNA and CDR2 YSLEER. The CDR3 sequence is CASSQDPQGTNYGYTF. As DNA, the CDR3 is TGCGCCAGCAGCCAAGACCCTCAAGGAACTAACTATGGCTACACCTTC.

This clone was recorded only once. This chain joins TRBV7-3 and TRBJ2-3; 7 positions match TRBD2. The germline CDR1 and CDR2 sequences are SGHTA and FQGTGA. The J segment lost 5 bases and the V segment lost 4 bases, leaving 0 bases of the junction unmatched. The CDR3 runs to 12 residues. CDR3 amino acids: CASSSGGDTQYF. The CDR3 DNA sequence: TGTGCCAGCAGCTCGGGGGGAGATACGCAGTATTTT.

The chain carries TRBV19 and TRBJ1-6; D remains unclear. The V end was cut by 1 base, the J end by 8 bases, with 12 bases between. This CDR3 comprises 15 residues. CDR1 LNHDA and CDR2 SQIVND come from the germline V gene (reference sequence). The CDR3 nucleotides read TGTGCCAGTAGTATAGCCACAGTCGACTATTCACCCCTCCACTTT. It yields the protein CASSIATVDYSPLHF.

This chain connects TRBV2 to TRBJ2-7, with 11 bases fitting TRBD2. The germline V gene encodes CDR1 SNHLY and CDR2 FYNNEI. The junction had 12 bases not matched to a gene; V was cut back by 4 bases and J by 4 bases. This CDR3 region has 17 residues. CDR3 loop: CASSVKSRLAGPYEQYF. The CDR3, as DNA: TGTGCCAGCAGTGTCAAATCCAGACTAGCGGGACCGTACGAGCAGTACTTC.

The rearrangement joins TRBV27 to TRBJ1-2; no clear D gene. Germline-derived CDR1 and CDR2 are MNHEY and SMNVEV (reference sequence). The CDR3 contains 16 residues. The germline V and J ends were trimmed by 2 bases and 4 bases, with 17 bases remaining between them. CDR3 protein: CASSLGPRLTFYGYTF. CDR3 nucleotide sequence: TGTGCCAGCAGTTTAGGGCCCCGGCTTACGTTCTATGGCTACACCTTC.

This sequence joins TRBV19 and TRBJ2-1; D uncertain. Germline-derived CDR1 and CDR2 are LNHDA and SQIVND (reference sequence). Trimming left V 6 bases short and J 6 bases short, with 9 bases between. The CDR3 runs to 12 residues. Here the CDR3 reads CASSTVGNEQFF. DNA of the CDR3: TGTGCCAGTAGCACCGTTGGCAATGAGCAGTTCTTC.

This chain connects TRBV6-4 to TRBJ2-7; D is perhaps TRBD1 (5 bases). The V gene's germline CDR1 is MRHNA and CDR2 SNTAGT. Trimming removed 3 bases at V and 5 bases at J, with 14 bases between. There are 14 residues in the CDR3. The CDR3, as DNA: TGTGCCAGCAGTGAAGTCCAGGGATGGAACGAGCAGTACTTC. It is translated as CASSEVQGWNEQYF.

The CDR3 loop is CAISGGFNQPQHF. CDR3 nucleotide sequence: TGTGCCATCTCAGGGGGGTTCAATCAGCCCCAGCATTTT. The V call is TRBV6-1, the J call TRBJ1-5; 7 bases match TRBD1. The CDR3 is made up of 13 amino acids. Per the germline V gene, CDR1 is MNHNS and CDR2 is SASEGT. After removal of 10 bases from V and 3 bases from J, the junction contained 6 bases not matched to a gene.

In this sample, this clone turned up a few times. The chain has TRBV7-9 and TRBJ2-3; D perhaps matches TRBD2 (6 bases). V was shortened by 5 bases and J by 4 bases, with 22 bases between the two germline ends. CDR1 is SEHNR, CDR2 FQNEAQ, per germline (reference sequence). The CDR3 length is 17 residues. The CDR3 is CASSRARLGGGADTQYF. The CDR3, as DNA: TGTGCCAGCAGCCGGGCCCGTTTGGGGGGAGGAGCAGATACGCAGTATTTT. Drawing the rest from reference TRBV7-9 and TRBJ2-3, the complete variable domain is DTGVSQNPRHKITKRGQNVTFRCDPISEHNRLYWYRQTLGQGPEFLTYFQNEAQLEKSRLLSDRFSAERPKGSFSTLEIQRTEQGDSAMYLCASSRARLGGGADTQYFGPGTRLTVL.

This chain joins TRBV15 and TRBJ1-3, with unresolved D. The CDR3 runs 14 residues. Trimming pared 3 bases from V and 0 bases from J, leaving 6 bases between. Germline lookup yields CDR1 LNHNV and CDR2 YYDKDF (reference sequence). As DNA, the CDR3 is TGTGCCACCAGCAGGGGCACCTCTGGAAACACCATATATTTT. It is translated as CATSRGTSGNTIYF.

The table lists this clone with a few counts. This chain uses TRBV2 with TRBJ1-1; the D gene is possibly TRBD1 (5 bases). The ends were cut back, 10 bases at V and 0 bases at J, with 12 bases in the middle. The germline V gene has CDR1 SNHLY and CDR2 FYNNEI. The CDR3 sequence is 13 residues long. The CDR3 nucleotides read TGTGCCACCAGGGTCAGATTGAACACTGAAGCTTTCTTT. This translates into CATRVRLNTEAFF.

The V call is TRBV27, the J call TRBJ2-7; D ambiguous. CDR3 length: 12 residues. With 6 bases removed from V and 4 bases from J, the gap between germline ends came to 10 bases. Germline V gives CDR1 MNHEY, CDR2 SMNVEV (reference sequence). Here the CDR3 DNA reads TGTGCCAGCAGCCCTGACATGTACGAGCAGTACTTC. It specifies CASSPDMYEQYF.

The rearrangement joins TRBV12-3 or TRBV12-4 to TRBJ1-4; D gene ambiguous. Trimming removed 3 bases at V and 5 bases at J, with 7 bases between. This CDR3 is 13 amino acids long. The CDR3 protein is CASSFDLNEKLFF. As DNA, the CDR3 is TGTGCCAGCAGTTTTGACCTCAATGAAAAACTGTTTTTT.

The V and J genes are TRBV19 and TRBJ2-3; tentatively, D is TRBD2 (6 bases). In germline, CDR1 is LNHDA, CDR2 SQIVND (reference sequence). V lost 1 base and J lost 6, with 8 bases in between. The CDR3 sequence is 13 residues long. CDR3 sequence (DNA): TGTGCCAGTAGTATAGCGGGAGTGGATACGCAGTATTTT. Residues: CASSIAGVDTQYF.

The chain uses TRBV4-2 and TRBJ1-2; 7 positions match TRBD1. The CDR3 is made up of 15 amino acids. V was clipped by 5 bases and J by 0 bases; unmatched bases: 6. Germline V gene sequence: CDR1 LGHNA, CDR2 YNFKEQ. As DNA, the CDR3 is TGTGCCAGCAGCTCACAGGGGTTAGCTAACTATGGCTACACCTTC. This translates into CASSSQGLANYGYTF.

This clone was seen just once. The genes are TRBV4-1 and TRBJ1-1; 8 bases are a match to TRBD1. V lost 2 bases, J lost 0 bases, and 5 bases stayed unmatched. The CDR3 has 16 residues. Germline V gives CDR1 MGHRA, CDR2 YSYEKL. CDR3 in amino acids: CASSQLDRELNTEAFF. In DNA form, the CDR3 reads TGCGCCAGCAGCCAACTGGACAGGGAGCTGAACACTGAAGCTTTCTTT.

This clone was counted once. The chain couples TRBV7-3 to TRBJ2-3, with D perhaps matching TRBD1 (5 bases). Germline V gene lookup returns CDR1 SGHTA and CDR2 FQGTGA. The CDR3 contains 14 residues. Trimming shortened V by 4 bases and J by 1 base, and 9 bases separated the two germline ends. The CDR3 DNA sequence: TGTGCCAGCAGCTCAGGGTCAGGCACAGATACGCAGTATTTT. It encodes CASSSGSGTDTQYF.

The genes are TRBV18 and TRBJ2-3; 9 nucleotides match TRBD1. CDR1 KGHSH and CDR2 LQKENI come from the germline V gene. With 6 bases clipped from V and 4 bases from J, the junction kept 11 bases outside the gene matches. CDR3 length equals 16 residues. CDR3 coding DNA: TGTGCCAGCTCTCCCCAGACAGGGGGGTTCGCAGATACGCAGTATTTT. Its translation: CASSPQTGGFADTQYF.

The CDR3 region is CASSPQETVPNYGYTF. The CDR3, as DNA: TGCGCCAGCAGCCCACAGGAGACAGTCCCTAACTATGGCTACACCTTC. The chain has TRBV4-3 and TRBJ1-2; TRBD1 is a possible D gene (5 bases). The CDR3 has 16 residues. The V gene's germline CDR1 is LGHNA and CDR2 YSLEER. Trimming took 4 bases from V and 0 from J, leaving 15 bases between them.

The gene calls are TRBV9 and TRBJ2-2; D ambiguous. The CDR3 loop spans 14 amino acids. Germline-derived CDR1 and CDR2 are SGDLS and YYNGEE. The ends were cut back, 1 base at V and 6 bases at J, with 10 bases in the middle. The CDR3 is CASSVQTEPGELFF. The CDR3 coding sequence is TGTGCCAGCAGCGTACAAACAGAACCCGGGGAGCTGTTTTTT. Variable domain in full (rest from reference TRBV9 and TRBJ2-2): DSGVTQTPKHLITATGQRVTLRCSPRSGDLSVYWYQQSLDQGLQFLIQYYNGEERAKGNILERFSAQQFPDLHSELNLSSLELGDSALYFCASSVQTEPGELFFGEGSRLTVL.

The chain uses TRBV4-3 and TRBJ2-5; D is unclear. V was pared by 0 bases and J by 5 bases, with 7 bases between. This CDR3 is 13 amino acids long. Germline assignment: CDR1 LGHNA and CDR2 YSLEER. The CDR3 reads CASSQDRWETQYF. Written as DNA, the CDR3 is TGCGCCAGCAGCCAAGATAGATGGGAGACCCAGTACTTC.

J is TRBJ1-3 and V is TRBV14; D not certain. The germline V gene encodes CDR1 SGHDN and CDR2 FVKESK. Between the trimmed V and J ends, which lost 4 bases and 0 bases, there was a span of 7 bases. This CDR3 has 14 residues. As DNA, the CDR3 is TGTGCCAGCAGCCCTACCAACTCTGGAAACACCATATATTTT. Amino acids: CASSPTNSGNTIYF.